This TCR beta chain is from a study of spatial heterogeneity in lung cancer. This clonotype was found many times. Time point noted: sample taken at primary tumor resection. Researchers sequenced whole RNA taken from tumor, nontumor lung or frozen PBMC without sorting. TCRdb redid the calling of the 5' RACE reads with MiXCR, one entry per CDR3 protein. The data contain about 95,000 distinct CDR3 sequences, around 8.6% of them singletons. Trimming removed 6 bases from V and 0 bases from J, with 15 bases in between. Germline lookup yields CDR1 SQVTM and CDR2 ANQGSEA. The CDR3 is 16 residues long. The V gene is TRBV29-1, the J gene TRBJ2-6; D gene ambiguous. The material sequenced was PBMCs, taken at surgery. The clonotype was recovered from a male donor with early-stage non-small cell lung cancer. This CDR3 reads CSVPSGPSSGANVLTF. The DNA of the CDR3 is TGCAGCGTCCCAAGTGGTCCCTCCTCTGGGGCCAACGTCCTGACTTTC. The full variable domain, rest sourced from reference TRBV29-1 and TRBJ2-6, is SAVISQKPSRDICQRGTSLTIQCQVDSQVTMMFWYRQQPGQSLTLIATANQGSEATYESGFVIDKFPISRPNLTFSTLTVSNMSPEDSSIYLCSVPSGPSSGANVLTFGAGSRLTVL.